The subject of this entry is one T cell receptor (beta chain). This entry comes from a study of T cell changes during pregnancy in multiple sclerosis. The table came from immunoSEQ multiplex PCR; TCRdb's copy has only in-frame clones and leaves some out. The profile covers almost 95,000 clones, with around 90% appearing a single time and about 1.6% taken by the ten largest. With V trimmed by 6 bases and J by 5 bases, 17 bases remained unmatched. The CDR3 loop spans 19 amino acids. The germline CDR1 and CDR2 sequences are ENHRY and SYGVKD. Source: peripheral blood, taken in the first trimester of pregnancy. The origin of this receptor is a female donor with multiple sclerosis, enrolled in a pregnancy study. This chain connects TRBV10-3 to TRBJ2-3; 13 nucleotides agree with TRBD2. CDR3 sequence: CAIRAGAGTSGNLGDTQYF. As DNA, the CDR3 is TGTGCCATCAGGGCGGGGGCCGGGACTAGCGGGAACCTGGGAGATACGCAGTATTTT.